Reported below is one T cell receptor beta chain. Antigen unknown. The sample is drawn from a study of cytomegalovirus exposure and HLA in healthy donors. Study context: About 80 million unique TCRs from HLA-typed donors were held in an early data release. Study-level results: Most TCR sequences were uncommon, yet certain public TCRs appeared in many donors.

The PCR had 60 Vbeta and 13 Jbeta primers. The data were produced by immunoSEQ multiplex PCR, yet TCRdb's version contains in-frame clones alone and is incomplete. The profile shows about 57,000 clones, under 85% of them singletons. The CDR3 is 12 amino acids. Germline V lookup: CDR1 SNHLY, CDR2 FYNNEI. V lost 6 bases and J 4 bases, leaving 8 bases between the germline ends. V gene TRBV2 combines with J gene TRBJ2-3; D is uncertain. This TCR came from a woman aged 25 to 39 in good health and CMV-seronegative. Sequencing was carried out using PBMCs. CDR3 nucleotide sequence: TGTGCCAGCAGGGAGTACCCAGATACGCAGTATTTT. Residues: CASREYPDTQYF. The whole variable domain, remainder taken from reference TRBV2 and TRBJ2-3, is EPEVTQTPSHQVTQMGQEVILRCVPISNHLYFYWYRQILGQKVEFLVSFYNNEISEKSEIFDDQFSVERPDGSNFTLKIRSTKLEDSAMYFCASREYPDTQYFGPGTRLTVL.